Below, 23 T cell receptor beta chains from the same sample are listed, as sequenced in a study of patients and donors after allogeneic stem cell transplantation. TCRdb re-analysed the RT-PCR reads in MiXCR, keeping a single row per CDR3 protein. The table lists about 960,000 distinct CDR3 sequences, about a sixth of them singletons. The sequencing input was blood, either unsorted or a sorted T cell fraction (not recorded which). These receptors came from a human donor who was either an allogeneic HSCT recipient or a stem cell or donor lymphocyte infusion donor (not recorded which). It is not recorded whose cells these are; they may come from a transplant donor.

The J gene is TRBJ2-7, the V gene TRBV6-1; D is ambiguous. The CDR3 consists of 14 residues. V was trimmed by 6 bases and J by 3 bases, leaving 15 bases between them. Germline CDR1 and CDR2: MNHNS and SASEGT. Written as DNA, the CDR3 is TGTGCCAGCAGGTCAGAAATGTATTACTACGAGCAGTACTTC. Amino acids: CASRSEMYYYEQYF.

This clonotype was observed a single time. The V and J genes are TRBV5-1 and TRBJ2-3; the D is unclear. Looked up from germline, CDR1 is SGHRS and CDR2 is YFSETQ. This CDR3 is built from 17 residues. The V end was cut by 3 bases, the J end by 5 bases, with 22 bases between. CDR3 residues: CASSSPLPGRTGDTQYF. DNA of the CDR3: TGCGCCAGCAGCTCCCCGCTACCCGGGCGGACGGGAGATACGCAGTATTTT.

This chain uses TRBV20-1 with TRBJ2-2; no clear D gene. V was cut by 3 bases and J by 2 bases, with 7 bases left in between. The CDR3 sequence is 13 residues long. The germline gives CDR1 DFQATT, CDR2 SNEGSKA (reference sequence). The CDR3, as DNA: TGCAGTGCTAGTACTCCAAACACCGGGGAGCTGTTTTTT. Protein: CSASTPNTGELFF.

The rearrangement joins TRBV30 to TRBJ1-5, with TRBD1 identical over 8 bases. Unmatched junction bases numbered 8, after V lost 1 base and J lost 6 bases. CDR1 is GTSNPN and CDR2 is SVGIG in the germline V gene (reference sequence). The CDR3 is 15 amino acids. The CDR3 sequence is CAWSAGQGGGQPQHF. For the CDR3, the DNA is TGTGCCTGGAGTGCCGGACAGGGAGGAGGTCAGCCCCAGCATTTT.

The chain combines TRBV7-2 with TRBJ2-1; TRBD2 agrees at 7 bases. V shed 1 base and J 16 bases; nucleotides not matched to a gene: 7. CDR1 and CDR2 (germline): SGHTA, FQGNSA. This CDR3 contains 12 residues. The DNA of the CDR3 is TGTGCCAGCAGCTTAGATAAAGGGAGGGAATTCTTC. This gives the protein CASSLDKGREFF.

This clonotype occurred a few times. The V gene is TRBV5-1, the J gene TRBJ2-7; D gene uncertain. The V gene lost 1 base and the J gene lost 7 bases, with 9 bases spanning the gap. The CDR3 runs to 12 residues. CDR1 and CDR2 from the germline V gene are SGHRS and YFSETQ. CDR3 sequence (DNA): TGCGCCAGCAGCTTGAGTTCATTAGAGCAGTACTTC. Amino acid sequence: CASSLSSLEQYF.

This clonotype has a handful of counts. V and J are TRBV15 and TRBJ2-3; perhaps TRBD2 as D (6 bases). The CDR3 has 16 residues. V was shortened by 0 bases and J by 4 bases, with 14 bases between the two germline ends. Germline CDR1 and CDR2: LNHNV and YYDKDF (reference sequence). The CDR3 bases are TGTGCCACCAGCAGAGATCGGCCGGGAGTTGCAGATACGCAGTATTTT. It translates to CATSRDRPGVADTQYF.

This chain links TRBV15 with TRBJ2-7; D possibly corresponds to TRBD1 (5 bases). V gave up 1 base and J gave up 5 bases, with 6 bases separating them. Germline CDR1 is LNHNV and CDR2 is YYDKDF (reference sequence). The CDR3 extends over 12 amino acids. CDR3 sequence reads: CATSRATDEQYF. As DNA, the CDR3 is TGTGCCACCAGCAGAGCGACAGACGAGCAGTACTTC.

V is TRBV29-1 and J is TRBJ2-1; TRBD2 agrees at 7 bases. CDR3 length equals 14 residues. Germline CDR1 and CDR2: SQVTM and ANQGSEA. V was pared by 7 bases and J by 7 bases, with 13 bases of the junction left unmatched. CDR3 loop: CSANLGAGSNEQFF. The CDR3 coding sequence is TGCAGCGCCAATCTCGGAGCGGGATCGAATGAGCAGTTCTTC.

J is TRBJ2-1 and V is TRBV7-9; TRBD2 might be the D (6 bases). The CDR3 spans 15 residues. Germline CDR1 is SEHNR and CDR2 is FQNEAQ (reference sequence). V was cut by 5 bases and J by 6 bases, with 17 bases left in between. The CDR3 region is CASSPRLGSVNEQFF. The CDR3 DNA reads TGTGCCAGCAGCCCTCGACTAGGGTCTGTCAATGAGCAGTTCTTC.

The chain couples TRBV20-1 to TRBJ2-7, with 11 bases that match TRBD2. Germline CDR1 DFQATT, CDR2 SNEGSKA (reference sequence). V dropped 3 bases and J dropped 0; count of bases not matched to a gene: 1. This CDR3 has 14 residues. CDR3 residues: CSARGLADSYEQYF. The CDR3 region has the DNA TGCAGTGCTAGGGGACTAGCGGACTCCTACGAGCAGTACTTC.

This clonotype was seen many times. V is TRBV12-3 or TRBV12-4 and J is TRBJ1-4; the match to TRBD1 covers 9 bases. The J segment lost 8 bases and the V segment lost 5 bases, leaving 6 bases of the junction unmatched. This CDR3 is 14 amino acids long. The CDR3 DNA reads TGTGCCAGCAGTCCGACAGGGGGGAGGGAAAAACTGTTTTTT. Its protein is CASSPTGGREKLFF.

V and J are TRBV20-1 and TRBJ2-7; D is undetermined. Trimming stripped 3 bases from V and 0 bases from J, with 12 bases between. The CDR3 consists of 14 residues. CDR1 and CDR2 from the germline V gene are DFQATT and SNEGSKA (reference sequence). The chain's CDR3 is CSASPPPSSYEQYF. The CDR3 DNA sequence: TGCAGTGCTAGCCCCCCACCAAGCTCCTACGAGCAGTACTTC.

This clonotype appeared a few times. DNA of the CDR3: TGCAGTGCTAGAAGGACAGGGATTAACACTGAAGCTTTCTTT. This translates into CSARRTGINTEAFF. The chain carries TRBV20-1 and TRBJ1-1, with TRBD1 matching 8 bases. The CDR3 totals 14 residues. CDR1 and CDR2 (germline): DFQATT, SNEGSKA (reference sequence). J gave up 2 bases and V 2 bases, and 4 bases lay outside the gene matches.

This clonotype has just a few counts. The rearrangement links TRBV5-1 to TRBJ2-3; D uncertain. Trimming left V 2 bases short and J 6 bases short, with 13 bases between. The CDR3 covers 14 residues. Looked up from germline, CDR1 is SGHRS and CDR2 is YFSETQ. The DNA for the CDR3 is TGCGCCAGCAGCTTCGAGGCTAGTGTGGATACGCAGTATTTT. Protein: CASSFEASVDTQYF. Complete variable domain (other parts from reference TRBV5-1 and TRBJ2-3): KAGVTQTPRYLIKTRGQQVTLSCSPISGHRSVSWYQQTPGQGLQFLFEYFSETQRNKGNFPGRFSGRQFSNSRSEMNVSTLELGDSALYLCASSFEASVDTQYFGPGTRLTVL.

There are many counts of this clonotype. One junction end disagrees with the germline gene, perhaps due to a read error. The V and J genes are TRBV5-1 and TRBJ1-1; no firm D call. There are 13 residues in the CDR3. Germline V gives CDR1 SGHRS, CDR2 YFSETQ. The CDR3 here is CASSLNRNTEAFF. In DNA, the CDR3 is TGTGCCAGCAGTTTAAACAGGAACACTGAAGCTTTCTTT.

This clonotype was counted between two and nine times. The V call is TRBV27, the J call TRBJ2-1; 10 positions match TRBD2. The germline gives CDR1 MNHEY, CDR2 SMNVEV (reference sequence). J was trimmed by 6 bases and V by 0 bases; bases with no gene match: 2. This CDR3 comprises 15 residues. The CDR3 DNA is TGTGCCAGCAGTTTATCGCTAGCGGGGGCCAATGAGCAGTTCTTC. Its protein is CASSLSLAGANEQFF.

This rearrangement joins TRBV12-3 or TRBV12-4 to TRBJ1-5; the D is unclear. V was shortened by 3 bases and J by 0 bases, with 21 bases between the two germline ends. The CDR3 extends over 19 amino acids. The CDR3 loop reads CASSFKHMGARDSNQPQHF. The DNA for the CDR3 is TGTGCCAGCAGTTTCAAGCACATGGGCGCCAGAGATAGCAATCAGCCCCAGCATTTT.

The genes are TRBV24-1 and TRBJ2-5, with D maybe TRBD2 (6 bases). Trimming removed 0 bases from V and 2 bases from J, with 9 bases in between. Germline CDR1 is KGHDR and CDR2 is SFDVKD. CDR3 length equals 15 residues. The CDR3, as DNA: TGTGCCACCAGTGATTTGATCGGGGGACAAGAGACCCAGTACTTC. It yields the protein CATSDLIGGQETQYF.

The chain couples TRBV24-1 to TRBJ2-3; tentatively, D is TRBD1 (5 bases). Per the germline V gene, CDR1 is KGHDR and CDR2 is SFDVKD. This CDR3 region has 13 residues. Trimming removed 7 bases from V and 2 bases from J, with 9 bases in between. DNA of the CDR3: TGTGCCACCAGCGACAGCACCACAGATACGCAGTATTTT. This translates into CATSDSTTDTQYF.

This clonotype occurred many times. DNA for the CDR3: TGCGCCAGCAGCCCAGACAGGGCCGGTCAGCCCCAGCATTTT. Protein product: CASSPDRAGQPQHF. The rearrangement links TRBV5-1 to TRBJ1-5, with TRBD1 identical over 7 bases. Germline V lookup: CDR1 SGHRS, CDR2 YFSETQ. V shed 4 bases and J 6 bases; nucleotides not matched to a gene: 7. The CDR3 extends over 14 amino acids.

There are a few counts of this clonotype. The V gene is TRBV12-3 or TRBV12-4, the J gene TRBJ1-2, with D maybe TRBD1 (5 bases). V was pared by 6 bases and J by 2 bases, with 16 bases between. This CDR3 is built from 15 residues. CDR3: CASSQLRTPNYGYTF. As DNA, the CDR3 is TGTGCCAGCAGCCAACTCCGGACACCAAACTATGGCTACACCTTC.

Notes on this clonotype: The junction departs from germline at one end; a sequencing error may be responsible. The chain carries TRBV12-3 or TRBV12-4 and TRBJ2-1, with 8 bases aligning to TRBD2. This CDR3 spans 15 amino acids. CDR3 coding DNA: TGTACCAGCAGTTTAACGGGAGGGCCTCGGAATGAGCAGTTCTTC. Its protein product is CTSSLTGGPRNEQFF.